A single sample is the source of the 12 T cell receptor beta chains below, sequenced in a study of CD4 T cells in relation to SARS-CoV-2 and coronaviruses. CD4+ T cells from unexposed donors were obtained before the COVID-19 pandemic (2011-2018). Sequenced by immunoSEQ multiplex PCR; TCRdb stores in-frame clones only, minus some. The sample consists of around 65,000 clones, 87% of them appearing once. Material: memory CD4+ T cells from PBMCs. Source of these receptors: a human donor in good health.

V is TRBV7-2 and J is TRBJ2-5; 12 nucleotides match TRBD2. The CDR3 covers 17 residues. Germline V gene lookup returns CDR1 SGHTA and CDR2 FQGNSA. V shed 1 base, J shed 4 bases, and the junction held 7 bases outside the gene matches. CDR3 DNA: TGTGCCAGCAGCTTAGGTCTAGCGGGGGGGCAGGGAGAGACCCAGTACTTC. Its protein is CASSLGLAGGQGETQYF.

This chain joins TRBV12-3 or TRBV12-4 and TRBJ1-1; 7 nucleotides align to TRBD1. V lost 6 bases, J lost 4 bases, and 5 bases stayed unmatched. The CDR3 is made up of 13 amino acids. CDR3 region: CASSQQGRTEAFF. CDR3 in DNA: TGTGCCAGCAGCCAACAGGGGCGCACTGAAGCTTTCTTT.

This clone was recorded once. The genes are TRBV7-3 and TRBJ2-3; D ambiguous. V was shortened by 0 bases and J by 2 bases, with 12 bases between the two germline ends. CDR3 size: 16 residues. CDR1 and CDR2 (germline): SGHTA, FQGTGA. The chain's CDR3 is CASSLTGGEDTDTQYF. DNA of the CDR3: TGTGCCAGCAGCTTAACGGGTGGGGAAGACACAGATACGCAGTATTTT. The full variable domain, completed using reference TRBV7-3 and TRBJ2-3, is GAGVSQTPSNKVTEKGKYVELRCDPISGHTALYWYRQSLGQGPEFLIYFQGTGAADDSGLPNDRFFAVRPEGSVSTLKIQRTERGDSAVYLCASSLTGGEDTDTQYFGPGTRLTVL.

The V call is TRBV7-8, the J call TRBJ2-1, with 10 bases lining up with TRBD2. Germline CDR1 and CDR2: SGHVS and FQNEAQ. The V and J ends lost 5 bases and 8 bases, in that order; junction bases with no gene match: 6. The CDR3 is 14 residues long. The CDR3 region is CASSVSGRLYEQFF. Here the CDR3 DNA reads TGTGCCAGCAGCGTTAGCGGGAGGCTCTATGAGCAGTTCTTC.

The V call is TRBV4-3, the J call TRBJ1-4, with unresolved D. The CDR3 sequence is 13 residues long. V was shortened by 8 bases and J by 5 bases, with 12 bases between the two germline ends. Germline V gene lookup returns CDR1 LGHNA and CDR2 YSLEER. CDR3 region: CASGAVLNEKLFF. The CDR3 DNA follows: TGCGCCAGCGGTGCGGTGCTCAATGAAAAACTGTTTTTT.

The gene calls are TRBV19 and TRBJ1-5; D not certain. CDR3 size: 15 residues. CDR1 LNHDA and CDR2 SQIVND come from the germline V gene (reference sequence). Trimming removed 1 base at V and 2 bases at J, with 9 bases between. CDR3 protein: CASSIGGRGNQPQHF. DNA for the CDR3: TGTGCCAGTAGTATAGGGGGAAGGGGCAATCAGCCCCAGCATTTT.

The chain couples TRBV9 to TRBJ2-2; D perhaps matches TRBD1 (5 bases). V lost 0 bases and J lost 6, with 12 bases in between. Per germline, CDR1 SGDLS and CDR2 YYNGEE. CDR3 length: 15 residues. The DNA of the CDR3 is TGTGCCAGCAGCGTAGTGCCAGGGTGGGCCGGGGAGCTGTTTTTT. It is translated as CASSVVPGWAGELFF.

The V gene is TRBV12-3 or TRBV12-4, the J gene TRBJ2-7; the D gene is possibly TRBD1 (5 bases). CDR3 size: 13 residues. V was trimmed by 4 bases and J by 2 bases, leaving 9 bases between them. The CDR3 DNA sequence: TGTGCCAGCAGTTCGACAGATACCTACGAGCAGTACTTC. Protein: CASSSTDTYEQYF.

This rearrangement joins TRBV30 to TRBJ1-1; 9 positions match TRBD1. V dropped 3 bases and J dropped 1; count of bases not matched to a gene: 6. Germline V gene lookup returns CDR1 GTSNPN and CDR2 SVGIG (reference sequence). This CDR3 has 15 amino acids. The CDR3, as DNA: TGTGCCTGGAGCCCCCCGGGACAGGGGAACACTGAAGCTTTCTTT. Its translation: CAWSPPGQGNTEAFF.

This chain links TRBV11-3 with TRBJ2-1; 10 bases line up with TRBD2. Germline V gene lookup returns CDR1 SGHNT and CDR2 YENEEA. CDR3 length: 15 residues. The J segment lost 4 bases and the V segment lost 3 bases, leaving 3 bases of the junction unmatched. CDR3 coding DNA: TGTGCCAGCAGCTTGGGACTAGCGAAGTACAATGAGCAGTTCTTC. Encoded protein: CASSLGLAKYNEQFF.

The J gene is TRBJ1-5, the V gene TRBV24-1; TRBD1 might be the D (5 bases). This CDR3 spans 18 amino acids. Germline CDR1 is KGHDR and CDR2 is SFDVKD. Trimming shortened V by 1 base and J by 0 bases, and 15 bases separated the two germline ends. The DNA for the CDR3 is TGTGCCACCAGTGATTTAGTTAGGGACGAGTATAGCAATCAGCCCCAGCATTTT. Translation: CATSDLVRDEYSNQPQHF.

The chain employs TRBV28 and TRBJ1-5, with TRBD1 matching 7 bases. Trimming cost V 3 bases and J 9 bases; bases outside gene matches: 2. CDR1 and CDR2 from the germline V gene are MDHEN and SYDVKM. This CDR3 contains 12 residues. CDR3 residues: CASSLTGRPQHF. In DNA, the CDR3 is TGTGCCAGCAGTTTGACAGGGAGGCCCCAGCATTTT.